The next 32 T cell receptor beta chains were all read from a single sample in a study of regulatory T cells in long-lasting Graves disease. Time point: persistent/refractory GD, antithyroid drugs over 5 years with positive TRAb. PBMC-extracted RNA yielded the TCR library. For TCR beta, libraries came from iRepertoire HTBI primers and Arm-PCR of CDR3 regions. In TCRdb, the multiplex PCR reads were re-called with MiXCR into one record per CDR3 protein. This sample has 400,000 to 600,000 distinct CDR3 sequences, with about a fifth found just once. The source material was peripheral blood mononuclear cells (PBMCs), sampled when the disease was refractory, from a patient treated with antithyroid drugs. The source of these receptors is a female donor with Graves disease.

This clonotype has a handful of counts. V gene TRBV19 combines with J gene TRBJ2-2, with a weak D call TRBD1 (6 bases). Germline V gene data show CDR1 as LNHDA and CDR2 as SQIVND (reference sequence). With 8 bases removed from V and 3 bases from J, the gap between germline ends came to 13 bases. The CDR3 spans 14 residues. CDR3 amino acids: CASGQSLDTGELFF. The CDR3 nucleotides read TGTGCCAGTGGACAGTCTCTGGACACCGGGGAGCTGTTTTTT.

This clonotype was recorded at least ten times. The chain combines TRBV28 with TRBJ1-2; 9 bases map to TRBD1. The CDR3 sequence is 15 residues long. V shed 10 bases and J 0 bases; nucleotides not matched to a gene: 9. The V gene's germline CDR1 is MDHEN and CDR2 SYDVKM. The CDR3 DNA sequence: TGTGCCATTTGGACAGGGGACTTAGCTAACTATGGCTACACCTTC. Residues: CAIWTGDLANYGYTF.

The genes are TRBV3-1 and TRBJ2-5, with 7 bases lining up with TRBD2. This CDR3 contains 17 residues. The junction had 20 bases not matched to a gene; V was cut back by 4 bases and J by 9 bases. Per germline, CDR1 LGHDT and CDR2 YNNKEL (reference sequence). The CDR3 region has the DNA TGTGCCAGCAGCCCACCTCTAGCAATGGGGGGTCGGGGGGCCCAGTACTTC. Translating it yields CASSPPLAMGGRGAQYF.

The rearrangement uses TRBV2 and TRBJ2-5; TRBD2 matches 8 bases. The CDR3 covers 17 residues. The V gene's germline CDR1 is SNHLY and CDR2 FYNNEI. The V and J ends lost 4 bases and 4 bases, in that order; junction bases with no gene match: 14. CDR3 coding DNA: TGTGCCAGCAGTGTAGGGCGGGAGGATCCCTACCGAGAGACCCAGTACTTC. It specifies CASSVGREDPYRETQYF.

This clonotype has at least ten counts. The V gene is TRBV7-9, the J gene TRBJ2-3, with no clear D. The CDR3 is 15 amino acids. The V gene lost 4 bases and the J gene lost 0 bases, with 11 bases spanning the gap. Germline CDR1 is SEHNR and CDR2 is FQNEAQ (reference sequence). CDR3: CASSSYSPSTDTQYF. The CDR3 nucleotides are TGTGCCAGCAGCTCATATTCCCCGAGCACAGATACGCAGTATTTT.

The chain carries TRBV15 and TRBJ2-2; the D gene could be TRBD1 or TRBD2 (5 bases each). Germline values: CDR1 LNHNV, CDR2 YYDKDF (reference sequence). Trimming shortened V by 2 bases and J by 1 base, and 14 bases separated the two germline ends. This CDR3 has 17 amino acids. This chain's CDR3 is CATSRSFGTRNTGELFF. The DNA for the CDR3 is TGTGCCACCAGCAGAAGCTTTGGGACCAGGAACACCGGGGAGCTGTTTTTT.

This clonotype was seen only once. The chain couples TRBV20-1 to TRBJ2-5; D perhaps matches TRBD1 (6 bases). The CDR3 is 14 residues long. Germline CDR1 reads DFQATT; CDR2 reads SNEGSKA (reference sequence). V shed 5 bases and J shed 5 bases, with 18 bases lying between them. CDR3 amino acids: CSASGTYFSETQYF. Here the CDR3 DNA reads TGCAGTGCTTCCGGGACATATTTTAGTGAGACCCAGTACTTC.

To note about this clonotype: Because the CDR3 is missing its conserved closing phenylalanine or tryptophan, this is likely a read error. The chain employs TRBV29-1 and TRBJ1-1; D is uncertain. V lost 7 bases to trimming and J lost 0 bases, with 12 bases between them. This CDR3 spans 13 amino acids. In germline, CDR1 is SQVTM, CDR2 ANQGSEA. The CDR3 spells CSALKPLNTEAFL. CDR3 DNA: TGCAGCGCCCTTAAACCCCTGAACACTGAAGCTTTCCTT.

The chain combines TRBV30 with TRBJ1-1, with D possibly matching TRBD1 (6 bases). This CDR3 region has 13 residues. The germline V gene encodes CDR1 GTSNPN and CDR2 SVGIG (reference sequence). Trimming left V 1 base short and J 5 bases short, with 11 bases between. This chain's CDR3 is CAWSGTGRTEAFF. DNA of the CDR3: TGTGCCTGGAGTGGTACAGGGAGGACTGAAGCTTTCTTT.

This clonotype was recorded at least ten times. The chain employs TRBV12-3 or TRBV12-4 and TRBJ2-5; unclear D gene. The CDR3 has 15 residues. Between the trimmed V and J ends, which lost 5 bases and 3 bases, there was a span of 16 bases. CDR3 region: CASSPSGPIEETQYF. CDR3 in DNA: TGTGCCAGCAGTCCGTCCGGACCTATCGAAGAGACCCAGTACTTC.

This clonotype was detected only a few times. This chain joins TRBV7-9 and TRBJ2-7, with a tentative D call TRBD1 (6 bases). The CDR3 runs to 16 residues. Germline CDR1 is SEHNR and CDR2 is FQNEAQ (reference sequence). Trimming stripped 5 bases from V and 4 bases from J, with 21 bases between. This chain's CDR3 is CASSTNGPGHLYEQYF. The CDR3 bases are TGTGCCAGCAGCACCAACGGACCGGGACACCTTTACGAGCAGTACTTC.

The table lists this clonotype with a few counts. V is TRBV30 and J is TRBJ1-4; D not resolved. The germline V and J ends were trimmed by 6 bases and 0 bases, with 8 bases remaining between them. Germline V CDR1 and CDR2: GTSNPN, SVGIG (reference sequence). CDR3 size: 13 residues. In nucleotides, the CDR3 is TGTGCCTGCGAGGATGCAACTAATGAAAAACTGTTTTTT. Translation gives CACEDATNEKLFF.

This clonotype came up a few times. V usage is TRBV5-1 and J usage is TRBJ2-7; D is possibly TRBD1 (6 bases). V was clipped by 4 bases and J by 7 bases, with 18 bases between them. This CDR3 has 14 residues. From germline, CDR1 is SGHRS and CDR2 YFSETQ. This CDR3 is CASSADRPLYEQYF. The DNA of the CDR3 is TGCGCCAGCAGCGCCGACAGGCCCTTGTATGAGCAGTACTTC.

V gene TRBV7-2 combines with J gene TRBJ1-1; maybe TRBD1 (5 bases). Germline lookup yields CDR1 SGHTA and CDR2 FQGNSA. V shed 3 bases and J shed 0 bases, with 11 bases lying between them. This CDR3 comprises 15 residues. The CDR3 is CASSLGVSMNTEAFF. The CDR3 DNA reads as TGTGCCAGCAGCTTGGGGGTAAGCATGAACACTGAAGCTTTCTTT.

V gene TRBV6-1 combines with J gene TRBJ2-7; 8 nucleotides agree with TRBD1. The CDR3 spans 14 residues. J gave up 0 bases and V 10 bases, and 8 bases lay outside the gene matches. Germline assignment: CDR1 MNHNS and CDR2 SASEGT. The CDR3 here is CAIQEGQVSYEQYF. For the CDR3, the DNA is TGTGCCATCCAAGAGGGACAGGTCTCCTACGAGCAGTACTTC.

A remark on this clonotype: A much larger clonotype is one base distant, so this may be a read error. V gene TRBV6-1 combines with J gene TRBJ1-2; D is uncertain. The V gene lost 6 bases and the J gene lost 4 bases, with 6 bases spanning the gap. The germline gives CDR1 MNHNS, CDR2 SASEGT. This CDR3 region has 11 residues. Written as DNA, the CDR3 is TGTGCCAGCAGCCCTGCCTATGGCTACACCTTC. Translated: CASSPAYGYTF.

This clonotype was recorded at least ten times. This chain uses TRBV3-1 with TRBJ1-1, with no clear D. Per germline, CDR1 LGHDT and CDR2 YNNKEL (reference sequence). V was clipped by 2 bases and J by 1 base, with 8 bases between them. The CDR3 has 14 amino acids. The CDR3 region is CASSQRGSNTEAFF. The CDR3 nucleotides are TGTGCCAGCAGCCAACGGGGATCGAACACTGAAGCTTTCTTT.

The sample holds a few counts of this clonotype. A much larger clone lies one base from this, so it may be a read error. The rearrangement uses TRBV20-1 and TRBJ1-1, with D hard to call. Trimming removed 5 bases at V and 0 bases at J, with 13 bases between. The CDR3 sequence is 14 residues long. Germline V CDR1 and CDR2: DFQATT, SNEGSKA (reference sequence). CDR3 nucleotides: TGCAGTGCTTCCCGCGGGCAGTTGAACACTGAAGCTTTCTTT. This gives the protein CSASRGQLNTEAFF.

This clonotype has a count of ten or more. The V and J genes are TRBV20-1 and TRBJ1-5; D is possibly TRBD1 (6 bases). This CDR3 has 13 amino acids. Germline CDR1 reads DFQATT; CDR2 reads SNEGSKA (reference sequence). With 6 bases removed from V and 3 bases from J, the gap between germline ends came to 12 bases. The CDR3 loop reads CSADGTYNQPQHF. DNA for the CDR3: TGCAGTGCGGATGGGACATACAATCAGCCCCAGCATTTT.

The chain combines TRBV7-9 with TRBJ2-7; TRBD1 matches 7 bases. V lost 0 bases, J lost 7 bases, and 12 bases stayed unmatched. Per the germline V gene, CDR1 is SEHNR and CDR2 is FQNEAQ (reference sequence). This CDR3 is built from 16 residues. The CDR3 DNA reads TGTGCCAGCAGCTTAGCATTCTCGGACAGGCCGAATGAGCAGTACTTC. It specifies CASSLAFSDRPNEQYF. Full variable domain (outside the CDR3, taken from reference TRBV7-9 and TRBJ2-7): DTGVSQNPRHKITKRGQNVTFRCDPISEHNRLYWYRQTLGQGPEFLTYFQNEAQLEKSRLLSDRFSAERPKGSFSTLEIQRTEQGDSAMYLCASSLAFSDRPNEQYFGPGTRLTVT.

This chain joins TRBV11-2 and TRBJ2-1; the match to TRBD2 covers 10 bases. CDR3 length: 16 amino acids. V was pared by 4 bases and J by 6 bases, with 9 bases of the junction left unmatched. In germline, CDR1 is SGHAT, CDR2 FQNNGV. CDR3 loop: CASSSGTSEARNEQFF. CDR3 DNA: TGTGCCAGCAGCTCCGGGACTAGCGAGGCCCGCAATGAGCAGTTCTTC.

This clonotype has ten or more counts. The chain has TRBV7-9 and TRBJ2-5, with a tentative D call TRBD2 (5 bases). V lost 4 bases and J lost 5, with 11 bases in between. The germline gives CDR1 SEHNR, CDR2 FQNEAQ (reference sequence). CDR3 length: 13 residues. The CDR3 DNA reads TGTGCCAGCAGCTCTGCGCGGGTGGAGACCCAGTACTTC. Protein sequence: CASSSARVETQYF.

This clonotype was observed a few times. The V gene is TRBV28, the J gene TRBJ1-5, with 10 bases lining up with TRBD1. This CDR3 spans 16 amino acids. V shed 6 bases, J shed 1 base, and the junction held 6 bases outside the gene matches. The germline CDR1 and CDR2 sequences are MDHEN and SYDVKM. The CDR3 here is CASRGLGQGSNQPQHF. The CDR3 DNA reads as TGTGCCAGCAGAGGTTTGGGACAGGGGAGCAATCAGCCCCAGCATTTT.

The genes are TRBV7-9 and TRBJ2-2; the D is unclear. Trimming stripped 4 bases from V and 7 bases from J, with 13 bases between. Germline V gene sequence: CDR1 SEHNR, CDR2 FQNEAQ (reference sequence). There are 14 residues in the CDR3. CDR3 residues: CASSYLASGGELFF. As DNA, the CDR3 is TGTGCCAGCAGCTATTTGGCTTCTGGCGGGGAGCTGTTTTTT. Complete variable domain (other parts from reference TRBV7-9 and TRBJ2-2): DTGVSQNPRHKITKRGQNVTFRCDPISEHNRLYWYRQTLGQGPEFLTYFQNEAQLEKSRLLSDRFSAERPKGSFSTLEIQRTEQGDSAMYLCASSYLASGGELFFGEGSRLTVL.

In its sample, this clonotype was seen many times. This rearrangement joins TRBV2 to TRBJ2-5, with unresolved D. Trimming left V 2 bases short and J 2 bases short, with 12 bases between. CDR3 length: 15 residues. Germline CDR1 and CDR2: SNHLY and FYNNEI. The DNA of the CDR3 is TGTGCCAGCAGTGAATACCCAGAAGAACAAGAGACCCAGTACTTC. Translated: CASSEYPEEQETQYF.

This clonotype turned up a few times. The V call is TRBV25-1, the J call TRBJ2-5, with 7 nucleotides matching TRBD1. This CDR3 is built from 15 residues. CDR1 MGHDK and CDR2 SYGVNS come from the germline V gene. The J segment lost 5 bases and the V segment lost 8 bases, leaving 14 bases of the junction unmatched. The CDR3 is CASGPAQGGLETQYF. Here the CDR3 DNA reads TGTGCCAGCGGACCGGCCCAAGGGGGCTTGGAGACCCAGTACTTC.

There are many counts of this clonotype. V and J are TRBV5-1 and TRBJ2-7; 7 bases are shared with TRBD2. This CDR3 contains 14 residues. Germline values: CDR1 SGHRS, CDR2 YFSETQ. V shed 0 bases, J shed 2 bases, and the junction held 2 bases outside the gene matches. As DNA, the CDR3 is TGCGCCAGCAGCTTGGAGGGGAGGGCCTACGAGCAGTACTTC. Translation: CASSLEGRAYEQYF.

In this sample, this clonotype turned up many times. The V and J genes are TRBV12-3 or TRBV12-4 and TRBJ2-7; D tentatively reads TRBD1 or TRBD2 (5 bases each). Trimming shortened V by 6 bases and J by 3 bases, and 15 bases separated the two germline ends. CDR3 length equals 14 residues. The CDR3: CASSSSGTVYEQYF. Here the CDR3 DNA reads TGTGCCAGCAGCTCTTCCGGGACCGTCTACGAGCAGTACTTC.

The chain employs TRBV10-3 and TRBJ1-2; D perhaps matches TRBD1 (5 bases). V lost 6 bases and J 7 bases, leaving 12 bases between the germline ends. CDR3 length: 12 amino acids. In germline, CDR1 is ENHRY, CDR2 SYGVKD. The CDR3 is CAIRFQGSGYTF. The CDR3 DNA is TGTGCCATCAGATTTCAGGGTAGTGGCTACACCTTC.

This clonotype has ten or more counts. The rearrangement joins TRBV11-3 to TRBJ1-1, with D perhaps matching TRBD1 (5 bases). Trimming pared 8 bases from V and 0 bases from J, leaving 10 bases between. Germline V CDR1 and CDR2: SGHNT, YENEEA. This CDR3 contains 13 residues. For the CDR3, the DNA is TGTGCCAGCGGGGACGAGATGAACACTGAAGCTTTCTTT. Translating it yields CASGDEMNTEAFF.

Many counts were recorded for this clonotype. This chain's CDR3 is CASSLPQGTYRAEAFF. CDR3 DNA sequence: TGTGCCAGCAGCTTACCACAGGGAACTTATCGAGCTGAAGCTTTCTTT. The chain has TRBV7-2 and TRBJ1-1, with D tentatively TRBD1 (6 bases). From germline, CDR1 is SGHTA and CDR2 FQGNSA. The CDR3 spans 16 residues. The V gene lost 2 bases and the J gene lost 6 bases, with 19 bases spanning the gap.

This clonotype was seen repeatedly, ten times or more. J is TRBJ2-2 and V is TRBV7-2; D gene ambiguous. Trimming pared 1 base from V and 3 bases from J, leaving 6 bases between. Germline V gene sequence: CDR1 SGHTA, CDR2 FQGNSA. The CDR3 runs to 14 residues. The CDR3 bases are TGTGCCAGCAGCTTAGTTCGTGACACCGGGGAGCTGTTTTTT. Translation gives CASSLVRDTGELFF.